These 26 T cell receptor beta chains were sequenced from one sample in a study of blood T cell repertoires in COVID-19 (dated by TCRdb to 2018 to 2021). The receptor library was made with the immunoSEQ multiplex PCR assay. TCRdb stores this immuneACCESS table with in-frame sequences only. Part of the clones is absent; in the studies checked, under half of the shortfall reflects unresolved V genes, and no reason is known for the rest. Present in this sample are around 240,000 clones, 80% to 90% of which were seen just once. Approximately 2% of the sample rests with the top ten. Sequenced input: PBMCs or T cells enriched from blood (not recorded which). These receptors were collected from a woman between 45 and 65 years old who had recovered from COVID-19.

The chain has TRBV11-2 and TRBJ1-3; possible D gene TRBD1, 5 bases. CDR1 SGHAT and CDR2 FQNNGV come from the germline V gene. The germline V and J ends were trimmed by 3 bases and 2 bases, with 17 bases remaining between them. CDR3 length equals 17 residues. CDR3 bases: TGTGCCAGCAGCTTCAGAACGGGGGGTAGGGCTGGAAACACCATATATTTT. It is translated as CASSFRTGGRAGNTIYF.

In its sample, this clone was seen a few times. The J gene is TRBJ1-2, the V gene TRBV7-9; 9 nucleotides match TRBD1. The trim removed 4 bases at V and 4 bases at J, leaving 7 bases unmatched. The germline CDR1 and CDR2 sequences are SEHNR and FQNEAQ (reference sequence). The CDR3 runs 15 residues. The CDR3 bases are TGTGCCAGCAGCTACGGGACAGGGAGATCCTATGGCTACACCTTC. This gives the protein CASSYGTGRSYGYTF.

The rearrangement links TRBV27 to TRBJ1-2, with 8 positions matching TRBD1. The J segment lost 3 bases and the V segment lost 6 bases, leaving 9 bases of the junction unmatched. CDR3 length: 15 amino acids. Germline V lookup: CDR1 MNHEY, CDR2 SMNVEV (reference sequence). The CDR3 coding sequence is TGTGCCAGCAGGCCTACGACAGGGGAGTACTATGGCTACACCTTC. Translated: CASRPTTGEYYGYTF.

CDR3 protein: CAISENVGTDTQYF. CDR3 coding DNA: TGTGCCATCAGTGAAAATGTCGGTACAGATACGCAGTATTTT. This chain links TRBV10-3 with TRBJ2-3; D uncertain. Germline CDR1 is ENHRY and CDR2 is SYGVKD. The CDR3 covers 14 residues. V gave up 3 bases and J gave up 3 bases, with 10 bases separating them.

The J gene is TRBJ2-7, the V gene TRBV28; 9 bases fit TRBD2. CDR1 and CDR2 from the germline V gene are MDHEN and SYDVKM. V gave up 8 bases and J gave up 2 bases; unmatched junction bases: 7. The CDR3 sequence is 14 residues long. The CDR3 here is CASGTSPEAYEQYF. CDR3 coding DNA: TGTGCCAGCGGGACTAGCCCCGAGGCCTACGAGCAGTACTTC.

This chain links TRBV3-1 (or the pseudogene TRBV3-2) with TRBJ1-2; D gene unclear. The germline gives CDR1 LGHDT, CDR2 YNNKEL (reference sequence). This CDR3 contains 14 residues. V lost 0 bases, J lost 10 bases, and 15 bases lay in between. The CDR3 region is CASSQDHGQAFYTF. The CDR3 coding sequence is TGTGCCAGCAGCCAAGATCATGGTCAGGCCTTCTACACCTTC.

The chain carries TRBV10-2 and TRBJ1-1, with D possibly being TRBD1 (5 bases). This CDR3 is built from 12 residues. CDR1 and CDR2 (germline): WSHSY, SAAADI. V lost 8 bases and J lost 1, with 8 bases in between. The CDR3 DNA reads TGCGCCAGCGGAACAGGGAACACTGAAGCTTTCTTT. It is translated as CASGTGNTEAFF.

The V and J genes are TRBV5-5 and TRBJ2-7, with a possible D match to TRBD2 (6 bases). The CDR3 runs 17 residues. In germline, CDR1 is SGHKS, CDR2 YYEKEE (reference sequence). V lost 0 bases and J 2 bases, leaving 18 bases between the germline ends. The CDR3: CASSLDGSGLPPYEQYF. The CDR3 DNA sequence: TGTGCCAGCAGCTTGGATGGTTCGGGACTCCCGCCCTACGAGCAGTACTTC.

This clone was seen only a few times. The CDR3 DNA reads as TGTGCCAGCAGCCCGGCCGGGGGGGGCAATCAGCCCCAGCATTTT. The encoded protein is CASSPAGGGNQPQHF. This chain uses TRBV6-5 with TRBJ1-5, with TRBD1 as a possible D gene (5 bases). The V gene's germline CDR1 is MNHEY and CDR2 SVGAGI. V was trimmed by 6 bases and J by 2 bases, leaving 14 bases between them. This CDR3 has 15 amino acids.

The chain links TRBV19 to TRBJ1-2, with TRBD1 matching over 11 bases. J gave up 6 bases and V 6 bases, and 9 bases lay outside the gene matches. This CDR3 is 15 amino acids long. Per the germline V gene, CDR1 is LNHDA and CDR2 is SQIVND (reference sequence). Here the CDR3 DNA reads TGTGCCAGTAGGACTACATGGACAGGGGGCCATGGCTACACCTTC. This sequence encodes CASRTTWTGGHGYTF.

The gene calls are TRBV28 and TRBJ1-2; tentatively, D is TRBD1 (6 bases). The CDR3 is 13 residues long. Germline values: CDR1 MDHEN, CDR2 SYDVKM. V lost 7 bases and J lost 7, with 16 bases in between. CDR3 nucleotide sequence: TGTGCCAGCACGGGGGGGGCTGCTCTTGGCTACACCTTC. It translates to CASTGGAALGYTF.

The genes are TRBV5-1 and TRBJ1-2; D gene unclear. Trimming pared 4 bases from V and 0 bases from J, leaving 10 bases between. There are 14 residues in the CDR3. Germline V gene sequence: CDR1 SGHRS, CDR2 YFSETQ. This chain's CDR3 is CASSNDGANYGYTF. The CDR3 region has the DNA TGCGCCAGCAGCAACGACGGGGCTAACTATGGCTACACCTTC.

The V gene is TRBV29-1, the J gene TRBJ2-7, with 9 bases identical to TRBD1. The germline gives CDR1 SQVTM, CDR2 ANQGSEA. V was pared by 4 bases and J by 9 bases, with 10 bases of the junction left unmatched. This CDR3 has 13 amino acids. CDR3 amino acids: CSVVSGTGFGQYF. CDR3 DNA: TGCAGCGTTGTTTCAGGGACAGGGTTTGGGCAGTACTTC.

The CDR3 region has the DNA TGTGCCAGCAGTGAACTAGTCTCCTATGAGCAGTTCTTC. This codes for CASSELVSYEQFF. The rearrangement links TRBV2 to TRBJ2-1; no definite D call. The germline V gene has CDR1 SNHLY and CDR2 FYNNEI. This CDR3 comprises 13 residues. V lost 2 bases, J lost 8 bases, and 10 bases lay in between.

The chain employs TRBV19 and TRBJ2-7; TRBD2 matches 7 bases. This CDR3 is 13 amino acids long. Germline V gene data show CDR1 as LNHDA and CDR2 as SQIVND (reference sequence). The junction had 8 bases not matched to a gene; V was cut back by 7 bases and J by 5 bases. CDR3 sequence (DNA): TGTGCCAGTACGGGGGGTGGGCTGCACGAGCAGTACTTC. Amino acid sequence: CASTGGGLHEQYF.

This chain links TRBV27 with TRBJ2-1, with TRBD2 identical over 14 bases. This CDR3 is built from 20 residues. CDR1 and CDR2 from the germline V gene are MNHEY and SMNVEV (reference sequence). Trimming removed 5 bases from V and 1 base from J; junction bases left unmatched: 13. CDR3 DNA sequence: TGTGCCAGCAGTACGCGTCCGGGACTAGCGGGAGCTAGGTCCTACAATGAGCAGTTCTTC. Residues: CASSTRPGLAGARSYNEQFF.

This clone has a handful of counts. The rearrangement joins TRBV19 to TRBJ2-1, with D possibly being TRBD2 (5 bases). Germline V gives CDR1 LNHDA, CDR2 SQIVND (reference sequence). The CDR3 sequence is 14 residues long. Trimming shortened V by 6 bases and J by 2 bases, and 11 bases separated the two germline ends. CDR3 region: CASRNERPYNEQFF. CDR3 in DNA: TGTGCCAGTAGAAACGAGCGGCCCTACAATGAGCAGTTCTTC.

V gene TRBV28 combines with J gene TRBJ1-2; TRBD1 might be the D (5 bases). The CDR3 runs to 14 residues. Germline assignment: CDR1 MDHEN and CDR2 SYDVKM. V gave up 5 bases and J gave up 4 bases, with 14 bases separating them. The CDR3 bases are TGTGCCAGCAGTGGGGCCGGAACCACCTATGGCTACACCTTC. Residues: CASSGAGTTYGYTF.

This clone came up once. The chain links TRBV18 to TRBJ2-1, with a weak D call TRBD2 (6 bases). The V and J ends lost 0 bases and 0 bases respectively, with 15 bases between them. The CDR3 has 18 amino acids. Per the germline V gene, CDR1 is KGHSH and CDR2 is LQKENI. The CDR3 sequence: CASSPPAGTASSYNEQFF. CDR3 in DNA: TGTGCCAGCTCACCACCTGCCGGGACTGCTAGCTCCTACAATGAGCAGTTCTTC.

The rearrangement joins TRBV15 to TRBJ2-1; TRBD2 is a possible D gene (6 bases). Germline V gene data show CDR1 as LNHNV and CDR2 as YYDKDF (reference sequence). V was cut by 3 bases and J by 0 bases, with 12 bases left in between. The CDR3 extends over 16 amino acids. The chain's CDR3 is CATSRIRGSSYNEQFF. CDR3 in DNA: TGTGCCACCAGCAGGATCCGGGGGAGCTCCTACAATGAGCAGTTCTTC.

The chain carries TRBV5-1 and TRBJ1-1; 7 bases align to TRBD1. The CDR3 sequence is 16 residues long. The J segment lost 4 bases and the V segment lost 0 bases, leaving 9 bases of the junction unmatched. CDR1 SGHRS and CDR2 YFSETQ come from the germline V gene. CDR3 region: CASSLGGGVLGTEAFF. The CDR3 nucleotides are TGCGCCAGCAGCTTGGGAGGGGGCGTATTGGGCACTGAAGCTTTCTTT. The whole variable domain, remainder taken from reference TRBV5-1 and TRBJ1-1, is KAGVTQTPRYLIKTRGQQVTLSCSPISGHRSVSWYQQTPGQGLQFLFEYFSETQRNKGNFPGRFSGRQFSNSRSEMNVSTLELGDSALYLCASSLGGGVLGTEAFFGQGTRLTVV.

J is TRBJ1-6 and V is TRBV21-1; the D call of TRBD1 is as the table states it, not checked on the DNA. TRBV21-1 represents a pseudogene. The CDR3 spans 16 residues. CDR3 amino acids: CASSNPSPGQNSPLHF. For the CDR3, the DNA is TGTGCCAGCAGCAACCCCTCTCCGGGACAGAATTCACCCCTCCACTTT.

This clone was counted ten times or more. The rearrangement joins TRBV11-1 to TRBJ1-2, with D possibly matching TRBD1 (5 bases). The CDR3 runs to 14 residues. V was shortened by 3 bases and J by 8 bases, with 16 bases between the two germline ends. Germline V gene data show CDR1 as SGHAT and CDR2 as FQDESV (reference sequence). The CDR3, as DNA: TGTGCCAGCAGCTTCAGGACTCAACGGGGGGGCTACACCTTC. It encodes CASSFRTQRGGYTF.

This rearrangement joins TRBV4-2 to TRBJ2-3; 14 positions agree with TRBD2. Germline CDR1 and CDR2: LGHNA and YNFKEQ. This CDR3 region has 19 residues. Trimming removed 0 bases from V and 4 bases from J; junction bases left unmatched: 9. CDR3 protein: CASSQDPGTSGRWSDTQYF. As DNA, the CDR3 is TGTGCCAGCAGCCAAGACCCAGGGACTAGCGGGAGATGGTCAGATACGCAGTATTTT.

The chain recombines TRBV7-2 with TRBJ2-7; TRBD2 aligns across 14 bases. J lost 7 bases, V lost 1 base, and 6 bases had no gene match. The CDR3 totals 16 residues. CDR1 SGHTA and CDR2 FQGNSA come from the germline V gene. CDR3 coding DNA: TGTGCCAGCAGCTTAGACGGGACTAGCGGGAGCCGGGAGCAGTACTTC. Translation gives CASSLDGTSGSREQYF. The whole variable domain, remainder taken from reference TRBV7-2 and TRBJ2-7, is GAGVSQSPSNKVTEKGKDVELRCDPISGHTALYWYRQSLGQGLEFLIYFQGNSAPDKSGLPSDRFSAERTGGSVSTLTIQRTQQEDSAVYLCASSLDGTSGSREQYFGPGTRLTVT.

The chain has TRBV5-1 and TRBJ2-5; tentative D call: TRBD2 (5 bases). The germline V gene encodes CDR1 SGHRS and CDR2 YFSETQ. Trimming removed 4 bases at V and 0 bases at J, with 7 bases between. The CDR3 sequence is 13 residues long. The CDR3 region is CASSGADQETQYF. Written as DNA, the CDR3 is TGCGCCAGCAGCGGAGCGGACCAAGAGACCCAGTACTTC.